Ten or more counts support the clone carrying this TCR beta chain. Its target is unknown. This sample stems from a study of breast tumors, draining lymph nodes, adjacent tissues. MiXCR, run by TCRdb on the multiplex PCR reads, gives a single entry per CDR3 protein. The sample shows roughly 32,000 distinct CDR3 sequences, 35% to 40% of them seen only once. The germline gives CDR1 SQVTM, CDR2 ANQGSEA. Trimming took off 3 bases at V and 5 bases at J, with 7 bases between the two ends. The CDR3 is 11 residues long. Findings and caveats of the study: Luminal-like breast cancer showed significantly greater tumor-nontumor repertoire similarity than basal-like breast cancer did.

The sample taken for sequencing was breast tumor tissue. V is TRBV29-1 and J is TRBJ2-5, with a possible D match to TRBD1 (5 bases). The sequence derives from a female donor with breast cancer. Some clones in this sample may be carry-over from other donors' samples. This CDR3 reads CSVDSGETQYF. Here the CDR3 DNA reads TGCAGCGTTGATTCAGGGGAGACCCAGTACTTC.